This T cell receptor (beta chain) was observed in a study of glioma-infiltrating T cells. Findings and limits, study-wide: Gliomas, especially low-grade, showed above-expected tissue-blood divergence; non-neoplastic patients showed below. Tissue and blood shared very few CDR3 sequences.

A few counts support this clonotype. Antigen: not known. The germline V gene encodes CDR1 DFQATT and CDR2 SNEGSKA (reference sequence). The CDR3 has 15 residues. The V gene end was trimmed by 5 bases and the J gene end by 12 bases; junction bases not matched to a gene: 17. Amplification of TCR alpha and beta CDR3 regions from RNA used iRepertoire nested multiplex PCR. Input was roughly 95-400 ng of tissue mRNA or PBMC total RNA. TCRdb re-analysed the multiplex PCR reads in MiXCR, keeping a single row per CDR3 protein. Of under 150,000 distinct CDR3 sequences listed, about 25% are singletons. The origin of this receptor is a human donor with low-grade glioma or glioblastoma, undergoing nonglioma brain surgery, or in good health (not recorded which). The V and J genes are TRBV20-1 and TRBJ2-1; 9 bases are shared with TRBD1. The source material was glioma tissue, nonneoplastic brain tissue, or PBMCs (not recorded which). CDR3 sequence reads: CSAGSPGQGRTGQFF. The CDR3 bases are TGCAGTGCTGGAAGCCCCGGACAGGGGCGGACCGGGCAGTTCTTC.